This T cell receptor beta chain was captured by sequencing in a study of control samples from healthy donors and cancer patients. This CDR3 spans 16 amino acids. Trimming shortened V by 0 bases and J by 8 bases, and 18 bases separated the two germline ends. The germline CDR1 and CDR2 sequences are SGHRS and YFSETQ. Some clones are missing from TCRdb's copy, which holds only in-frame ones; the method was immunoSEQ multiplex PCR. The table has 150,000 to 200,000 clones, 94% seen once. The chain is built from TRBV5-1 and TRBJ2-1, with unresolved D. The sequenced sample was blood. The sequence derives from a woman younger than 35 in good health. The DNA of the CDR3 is TGCGCCAGCAGCTTGGCCTCAGGACCTACGATGGATGAGCAGTTCTTC. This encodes CASSLASGPTMDEQFF. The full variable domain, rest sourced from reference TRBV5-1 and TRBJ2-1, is KAGVTQTPRYLIKTRGQQVTLSCSPISGHRSVSWYQQTPGQGLQFLFEYFSETQRNKGNFPGRFSGRQFSNSRSEMNVSTLELGDSALYLCASSLASGPTMDEQFFGPGTRLTVL.